Below are 5 T cell receptor beta chains sequenced from a single sample in a study of CD8+ T cells in alopecia areata. Extraction of RNA preceded its reverse transcription into cDNA, which served as the sequencing template. Assay used: immunoSEQ multiplex PCR; TCRdb lists only in-frame clones, some missing. The sample holds 140,000 to 150,000 clones, about three fifths seen once. The input for sequencing was CD4+ T cells sorted from blood, taken at week 0. The origin of the receptors is a human donor with alopecia areata.

The CDR3, as DNA: TGCAGCGACCAACAGGGAGGGAACACTGAAGCTTTCTTT. Its protein product is CSDQQGGNTEAFF. The chain couples TRBV29-1 to TRBJ1-1; perhaps TRBD1 as D (6 bases). V was pared by 7 bases and J by 1 base, with 13 bases between. Per germline, CDR1 SQVTM and CDR2 ANQGSEA. The CDR3 loop spans 13 amino acids.

V usage is TRBV9 and J usage is TRBJ1-4; D is possibly TRBD1 (5 bases). The V and J ends lost 4 bases and 5 bases respectively, with 15 bases between them. The germline V gene encodes CDR1 SGDLS and CDR2 YYNGEE. The CDR3 loop spans 15 amino acids. The CDR3, as DNA: TGTGCCAGCAGCATGTCGACAGCCAAGAATGAAAAACTGTTTTTT. Translated: CASSMSTAKNEKLFF.

This clone was counted only a few times. CDR3 residues: CSVGVLGAVGDTQYF. CDR3 coding DNA: TGCAGCGTTGGGGTTTTGGGTGCGGTAGGAGATACGCAGTATTTT. The rearrangement uses TRBV29-1 and TRBJ2-3, with D unresolved. Trimming removed 4 bases at V and 5 bases at J, with 19 bases between. CDR1 SQVTM and CDR2 ANQGSEA come from the germline V gene. This CDR3 has 15 amino acids.

This clone was observed a few times. This rearrangement joins TRBV4-3 to TRBJ1-4; D unclear. The CDR3 sequence is 15 residues long. Germline values: CDR1 LGHNA, CDR2 YSLEER. The V end was cut by 3 bases, the J end by 3 bases, with 11 bases between. CDR3 protein: CASSQLPGPNEKLFF. Written as DNA, the CDR3 is TGCGCCAGCAGCCAGCTTCCAGGCCCTAATGAAAAACTGTTTTTT.

This chain uses TRBV5-1 with TRBJ2-5; the D call may be TRBD1 or TRBD2 (5 bases each). V lost 4 bases and J 7 bases, leaving 17 bases between the germline ends. The CDR3 extends over 14 amino acids. Germline values: CDR1 SGHRS, CDR2 YFSETQ. In DNA form, the CDR3 reads TGCGCCAGCAGCCTCGGGACCGAGCAAAGGACCCAGTACTTC. As protein: CASSLGTEQRTQYF.